This TCR beta chain was found in a study of cytomegalovirus exposure and HLA in healthy donors. General observations from the study: Earlier analysis found most TCR beta V segments productive about 87% or about 30% of the time.

This PCR relied on a set of 60 Vbeta primers and 13 Jbeta primers. Clones were read by immunoSEQ multiplex PCR, and TCRdb kept only the in-frame ones, dropping some. The sample carries approximately 100,000 clones, roughly 73% recorded once. Comments on this clone: Its matching antigen is unknown.

With 0 bases removed from V and 0 bases from J, the gap between germline ends came to 11 bases. Per the germline V gene, CDR1 is LGHNT and CDR2 is FRNRAP. The CDR3 is made up of 16 amino acids. This sequence joins TRBV12-5 and TRBJ1-2; possible D gene TRBD1, 6 bases. The sample taken for sequencing was PBMCs. This TCR was recovered from a man aged 40-49 years in good health and CMV-seronegative. Written as DNA, the CDR3 is TGTGCTAGTGGTTTGGTACAGGGAAGAGCTAACTATGGCTACACCTTC. This translates into CASGLVQGRANYGYTF.